The 19 T cell receptor beta chains below come from one sample, sequenced in a study of cytomegalovirus exposure and HLA in healthy donors. TCRdb's table, derived via immunoSEQ multiplex PCR, lists solely in-frame clones and lacks some. The data contain 150,000 or so clones, around 85% of them singletons. What was sequenced was PBMCs. The receptors derive from a man aged 30 to 45 in good health and CMV-seropositive.

The chain carries TRBV11-2 and TRBJ1-2; D perhaps matches TRBD1 (5 bases). The CDR3 consists of 14 residues. Per germline, CDR1 SGHAT and CDR2 FQNNGV. The V end was cut by 8 bases, the J end by 4 bases, with 17 bases between. The chain's CDR3 is CASAPSTAIYGYTF. CDR3 nucleotide sequence: TGTGCCAGCGCCCCCTCGACAGCAATCTATGGCTACACCTTC.

V usage is TRBV5-1 and J usage is TRBJ2-7, with D possibly TRBD2 on 5 matching bases. Between the trimmed V and J ends, which lost 7 bases and 2 bases, there was a span of 19 bases. Germline CDR1 and CDR2: SGHRS and YFSETQ. The CDR3 extends over 15 amino acids. The CDR3 DNA reads TGCGCCAGCCGACGATCCCGGGATGCCGCCTACGAGCAGTACTTC. Encoded protein: CASRRSRDAAYEQYF.

CDR3 DNA sequence: TGTGCCAGCAGCTTAGGGGACAGGGAGTATGGCTACACCTTC. Translation: CASSLGDREYGYTF. V and J are TRBV7-9 and TRBJ1-2; 9 bases match TRBD1. V gave up 1 base and J gave up 5 bases; unmatched junction bases: 2. The CDR3 has 14 residues. Germline CDR1 reads SEHNR; CDR2 reads FQNEAQ (reference sequence).

This chain links TRBV7-2 with TRBJ2-1, with D tentatively TRBD1 (5 bases). Germline V CDR1 and CDR2: SGHTA, FQGNSA. The V gene lost 4 bases and the J gene lost 9 bases, with 19 bases spanning the gap. The CDR3 has 15 amino acids. CDR3: CASSSPKGQPGEQFF. The CDR3 DNA reads TGTGCCAGCAGCTCTCCCAAGGGGCAGCCGGGTGAGCAGTTCTTC.

J is TRBJ1-6 and V is TRBV7-3, with a possible D match to TRBD1 (5 bases). CDR1 is SGHTA and CDR2 is FQGTGA in the germline V gene. Trimming removed 5 bases from V and 9 bases from J, with 14 bases in between. The CDR3 has 14 amino acids. The CDR3 DNA follows: TGTGCCAGCAGCGAATGGGGCGGGGTTTCACCCCTCCACTTT. This sequence encodes CASSEWGGVSPLHF.

J is TRBJ1-4 and V is TRBV6-5; unclear D gene. V was pared by 5 bases and J by 8 bases, with 15 bases between. Germline-derived CDR1 and CDR2 are MNHEY and SVGAGI. CDR3 length: 14 amino acids. CDR3 nucleotide sequence: TGTGCCAGCAGTCACGGGGTCAGTCAAGAAAAACTGTTTTTT. Translated, it gives CASSHGVSQEKLFF.

CDR3 amino acids: CASSELGQGLQETQYF. The CDR3 region has the DNA TGCGCCAGCAGTGAGTTGGGACAGGGGCTCCAAGAGACCCAGTACTTC. This chain links TRBV10-1 with TRBJ2-5; TRBD1 matches 10 bases. V dropped 1 base and J dropped 1; count of bases not matched to a gene: 3. The germline V gene has CDR1 WNHNN and CDR2 SYGVQD (reference sequence). This CDR3 region has 16 residues.

The chain is built from TRBV7-2 and TRBJ1-5, with a possible D match to TRBD1 (6 bases). CDR1 is SGHTA, CDR2 FQGNSA, per germline. With 4 bases removed from V and 2 bases from J, the gap between germline ends came to 6 bases. CDR3 size: 13 residues. As DNA, the CDR3 is TGTGCCAGCAGCTACAGGGGCAATCAGCCCCAGCATTTT. Its translation is CASSYRGNQPQHF. Variable domain in full (rest from reference TRBV7-2 and TRBJ1-5): GAGVSQSPSNKVTEKGKDVELRCDPISGHTALYWYRQSLGQGLEFLIYFQGNSAPDKSGLPSDRFSAERTGGSVSTLTIQRTQQEDSAVYLCASSYRGNQPQHFGDGTRLSIL.

V and J are TRBV18 and TRBJ1-2, with D possibly TRBD1 on 6 matching bases. CDR1 and CDR2 from the germline V gene are KGHSH and LQKENI. The V gene lost 3 bases and the J gene lost 6 bases, with 17 bases spanning the gap. CDR3 length: 15 amino acids. The CDR3: CASSPTGRGENGYTF. CDR3 in DNA: TGTGCCAGCTCACCGACAGGCAGGGGCGAAAATGGCTACACCTTC.

V gene TRBV5-6 combines with J gene TRBJ2-3, with 9 bases aligning to TRBD1. Germline V CDR1 and CDR2: SGHDT, YYEEEE. The CDR3 is made up of 15 amino acids. J gave up 4 bases and V 2 bases, and 5 bases lay outside the gene matches. The chain's CDR3 is CASSFGDREADTQYF. The DNA of the CDR3 is TGTGCCAGCAGCTTTGGGGACAGGGAAGCAGATACGCAGTATTTT.

This rearrangement joins TRBV10-3 to TRBJ2-5, with 10 bases matching TRBD2. CDR1 is ENHRY and CDR2 is SYGVKD in the germline V gene. This CDR3 has 16 residues. V shed 6 bases and J 5 bases; nucleotides not matched to a gene: 12. The CDR3 sequence is CAISLTSGDTRETQYF. The CDR3 DNA follows: TGTGCCATCAGCCTAACTAGCGGGGACACTCGGGAGACCCAGTACTTC.

As regards this clone: The same CDR3 is also encoded by other DNA sequences in this sample. The chain employs TRBV30 and TRBJ1-4; D gene uncertain. The V gene lost 5 bases and the J gene lost 7 bases, with 14 bases spanning the gap. The CDR3 is made up of 13 amino acids. Germline V lookup: CDR1 GTSNPN, CDR2 SVGIG (reference sequence). DNA of the CDR3: TGTGCCTGGGGTCACAGAGATGGTGAAAAACTGTTTTTT. The encoded protein is CAWGHRDGEKLFF.

This clone appeared a single time. This chain uses TRBV9 with TRBJ2-3, with TRBD1 matching over 11 bases. J lost 6 bases, V lost 4 bases, and 7 bases had no gene match. This CDR3 comprises 15 residues. Looked up from germline, CDR1 is SGDLS and CDR2 is YYNGEE. In DNA, the CDR3 is TGTGCCAGCAGCTCCCGGACAGGGGGCATTGATACGCAGTATTTT. Translated: CASSSRTGGIDTQYF. Filled out from reference TRBV9 and TRBJ2-3, the complete variable domain reads DSGVTQTPKHLITATGQRVTLRCSPRSGDLSVYWYQQSLDQGLQFLIQYYNGEERAKGNILERFSAQQFPDLHSELNLSSLELGDSALYFCASSSRTGGIDTQYFGPGTRLTVL.

This clone came up a few times. The rearrangement joins TRBV11-3 to TRBJ1-6; 8 bases match TRBD1. This CDR3 comprises 14 residues. V shed 5 bases, J shed 7 bases, and the junction held 4 bases outside the gene matches. In germline, CDR1 is SGHNT, CDR2 YENEEA. The CDR3 spells CASSLTGGNSPLHF. CDR3 nucleotide sequence: TGTGCCAGCAGCCTAACAGGGGGGAATTCACCCCTCCACTTT.

This clone has just a few counts. The genes are TRBV6-1 and TRBJ2-1; D is ambiguous. The CDR3 is 13 amino acids. CDR1 MNHNS and CDR2 SASEGT come from the germline V gene. The V end lost 4 bases, the J end lost 4 bases, and 8 bases lay between the germline ends. CDR3: CASSVLVYNEQFF. The CDR3 DNA follows: TGTGCCAGCAGTGTTCTCGTTTACAATGAGCAGTTCTTC.

This sequence joins TRBV18 and TRBJ2-1, with no clear D. The CDR3 loop spans 14 amino acids. Germline V gene lookup returns CDR1 KGHSH and CDR2 LQKENI. Trimming took off 1 base at V and 2 bases at J, with 6 bases between the two ends. CDR3 amino acids: CASSPRLTYNEQFF. The CDR3 DNA follows: TGTGCCAGCTCACCACGACTGACCTACAATGAGCAGTTCTTC.

CDR3 region: CASSADRNTEAFF. CDR3 DNA sequence: TGTGCCAGCAGCGCCGACAGGAACACTGAAGCTTTCTTT. V usage is TRBV7-3 and J usage is TRBJ1-1; D perhaps matches TRBD1 (5 bases). This CDR3 region has 13 residues. The V gene's germline CDR1 is SGHTA and CDR2 FQGTGA. V gave up 5 bases and J gave up 1 base, with 8 bases separating them.

The genes are TRBV5-6 and TRBJ2-7; 7 bases are shared with TRBD2. Trimming took 4 bases from V and 3 from J; bases not matched to a gene: 10. The CDR3 sequence is 15 residues long. Germline V lookup: CDR1 SGHDT, CDR2 YYEEEE. The CDR3 DNA is TGTGCCAGCAGCATCAGGGACTACCTCCTCTACGAGCAGTACTTC. Its translation: CASSIRDYLLYEQYF. The whole variable domain, remainder taken from reference TRBV5-6 and TRBJ2-7, is DAGVTQSPTHLIKTRGQQVTLRCSPKSGHDTVSWYQQALGQGPQFIFQYYEEEERQRGNFPDRFSGHQFPNYSSELNVNALLLGDSALYLCASSIRDYLLYEQYFGPGTRLTVT.

The J gene is TRBJ2-3, the V gene TRBV5-4; D is perhaps TRBD1 (6 bases). This CDR3 comprises 16 residues. Trimming shortened V by 4 bases and J by 0 bases, and 15 bases separated the two germline ends. Germline values: CDR1 SGHNT, CDR2 YYREEE (reference sequence). DNA for the CDR3: TGTGCCAGCAGCACTATGGACAGATCTAGCACAGATACGCAGTATTTT. This translates into CASSTMDRSSTDTQYF.